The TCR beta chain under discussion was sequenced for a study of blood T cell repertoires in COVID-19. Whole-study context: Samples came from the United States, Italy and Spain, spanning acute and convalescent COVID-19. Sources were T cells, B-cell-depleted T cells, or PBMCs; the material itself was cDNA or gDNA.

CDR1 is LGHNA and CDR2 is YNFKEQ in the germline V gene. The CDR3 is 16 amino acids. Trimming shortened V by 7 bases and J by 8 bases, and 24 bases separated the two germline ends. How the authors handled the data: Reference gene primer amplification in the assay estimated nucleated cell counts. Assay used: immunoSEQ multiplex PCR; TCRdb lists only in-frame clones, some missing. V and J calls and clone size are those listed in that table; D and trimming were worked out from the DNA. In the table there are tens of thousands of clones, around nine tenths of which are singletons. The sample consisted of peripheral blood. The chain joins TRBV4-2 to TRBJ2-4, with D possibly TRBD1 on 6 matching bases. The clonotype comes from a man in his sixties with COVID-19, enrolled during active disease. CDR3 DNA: TGTGCCAGCACCCTCGGACAGTCCGCTGGCAGTGACATTCAGTACTTC. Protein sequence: CASTLGQSAGSDIQYF.